This paragraph reports one T cell receptor (beta chain). The assay was immunoSEQ multiplex PCR, and TCRdb's table has in-frame clones only and misses some. Among about 140,000 clones listed, 75% to 90% were seen once. The CDR3 consists of 13 residues. The germline V and J ends were trimmed by 3 bases and 8 bases, with 11 bases remaining between them. The germline CDR1 and CDR2 sequences are PRHDT and FYEKMQ (reference sequence). The data stem from a study of control samples from healthy donors and cancer patients. The sequencing sample was made of blood. The TCR was taken from a woman between 25 and 40 years old in good health. J is TRBJ2-1 and V is TRBV13; D is possibly TRBD1 (6 bases). CDR3 coding DNA: TGTGCCAGCAGCTTTATACAGGGCGATGAGCAGTTCTTC. Protein: CASSFIQGDEQFF.